This T cell receptor (beta chain) was recorded in a study of low-dose radiotherapy and immunotherapy resistance in tumors. Study information: On an every-two-weeks schedule, patients received intravenous nivolumab 240 mg, along with ipilimumab 1 mg/kg every six weeks. Daily intake of oral aspirin 300 mg by patients lasted four cycles and began on cycle 1 day 1.

Indicated time point: after trial treatment. Treatment noted: LDRT plus nivolumab, ipilimumab, low-dose cyclophosphamide and aspirin (RACIN trial). In the RACIN dose-escalation trial, donors got nivolumab plus ipilimumab with aspirin, cyclophosphamide and radiotherapy. This clonotype was observed at least ten times. With TRAV- and TRBV-specific primers, first-strand cDNA was made, covering the alpha and beta chains. TCRs were amplified for roughly 20 PCR cycles with a constant-region primer and V-primer adapter. TCRdb re-called the reads with MiXCR, one entry per CDR3 protein. The data show some 38,000 distinct CDR3 sequences, less than 25% seen once. Trimming took 2 bases from V and 6 from J, leaving 5 bases between them. Germline CDR1 reads MGHDK; CDR2 reads SYGVNS. There are 12 residues in the CDR3.

The sample in question was PBMCs, obtained after low-dose radiotherapy plus immunotherapy. This chain joins TRBV25-1 and TRBJ2-1; D remains unclear. This TCR came from a female donor with ovarian cancer. The CDR3 loop reads CASSETLNEQFF. DNA of the CDR3: TGTGCCAGCAGTGAAACTCTCAATGAGCAGTTCTTC.